Following are 21 T cell receptor beta chains from one sample sequenced in a study of CD8 T cells in Susac syndrome. RNA was extracted with the RNeasy kit, and a quantity of roughly 0.45 to 1 ug was reverse transcribed using random hexamers. Via MiXCR, TCRdb re-called the immunoSEQ multiplex PCR reads, giving one row per CDR3 protein. This sample has about 130,000 distinct CDR3 sequences, with 90% to 95% found just once. Sequencing was done on a sample of CD4+ T cells from PBMCs. Receptors were obtained from a human donor with multiple sclerosis.

The genes are TRBV5-1 and TRBJ1-1; D possibly corresponds to TRBD1 (5 bases). Germline assignment: CDR1 SGHRS and CDR2 YFSETQ. Trimming cost V 2 bases and J 1 base, with 12 bases left between them. CDR3 length: 15 amino acids. The CDR3 sequence is CASSFPQGGNTEAFF. Written as DNA, the CDR3 is TGCGCCAGCAGCTTTCCCCAGGGAGGGAACACTGAAGCTTTCTTT.

This chain uses TRBV6-2 or TRBV6-3 with TRBJ2-3; unclear D gene. Germline V CDR1 and CDR2: MNHEY, SVGEGT. The CDR3 extends over 11 amino acids. Trimming took 8 bases from V and 6 from J, leaving 9 bases between them. DNA for the CDR3: TGTGCCAGCGGAAAGAGGGATACGCAGTATTTT. It codes for CASGKRDTQYF.

V and J are TRBV29-1 and TRBJ2-3; TRBD2 aligns across 8 bases. Per germline, CDR1 SQVTM and CDR2 ANQGSEA. CDR3 length: 13 amino acids. J was trimmed by 14 bases and V by 1 base; bases with no gene match: 11. As DNA, the CDR3 is TGCAGCGTTGAAGCGACTAGCGTTCTTCAAAGGTATTTT. It specifies CSVEATSVLQRYF.

The V and J genes are TRBV2 and TRBJ2-6, with 11 positions matching TRBD1. Trimming took 7 bases from V and 5 from J; bases not matched to a gene: 4. Germline CDR1 is SNHLY and CDR2 is FYNNEI. The CDR3 length is 15 residues. The CDR3 is CASKDRGLRANVLTF. As DNA, the CDR3 is TGTGCCAGCAAGGACAGGGGGCTACGGGCCAACGTCCTGACTTTC.

This clonotype was observed once. Here the CDR3 reads CASSPSPTDRYHQFF. The CDR3, as DNA: TGCGCCAGCAGCCCGAGCCCCACGGACAGGTACCATCAGTTCTTC. V usage is TRBV5-1 and J usage is TRBJ2-1; 7 bases line up with TRBD1. Germline values: CDR1 SGHRS, CDR2 YFSETQ. The V segment lost 4 bases and the J segment 13 bases; nucleotides outside the gene matches: 17. CDR3 length: 15 amino acids.

The sample holds a few counts of this clonotype. The gene calls are TRBV18 and TRBJ2-1; D unresolved. Looked up from germline, CDR1 is KGHSH and CDR2 is LQKENI. This CDR3 spans 13 amino acids. V was pared by 0 bases and J by 8 bases, with 8 bases between. As DNA, the CDR3 is TGTGCCAGCTCACCACCGAGCGTCGATGAGCAGTTCTTC. Protein: CASSPPSVDEQFF.

The chain couples TRBV2 to TRBJ2-5; D not resolved. V lost 6 bases and J 1 base, leaving 12 bases between the germline ends. This CDR3 is 14 amino acids long. Germline-derived CDR1 and CDR2 are SNHLY and FYNNEI. CDR3 coding DNA: TGTGCCAGCAGCTCCCTGGAAGGCCAAGAGACCCAGTACTTC. This encodes CASSSLEGQETQYF.

This rearrangement joins TRBV6-2 or TRBV6-3 to TRBJ2-1; tentatively, D is TRBD1 or TRBD2 (5 bases each). Trimming shortened V by 6 bases and J by 11 bases, and 11 bases separated the two germline ends. The germline gives CDR1 MNHEY, CDR2 SVGEGT. The CDR3 is 11 amino acids. DNA for the CDR3: TGTGCCAGCAGCAGAATGGGACAGCAGTTCTTC. Protein: CASSRMGQQFF.

The J gene is TRBJ2-7, the V gene TRBV10-3, with unresolved D. Trimming stripped 2 bases from V and 7 bases from J, with 12 bases between. Germline V CDR1 and CDR2: ENHRY, SYGVKD. CDR3 length: 13 amino acids. CDR3 sequence: CAISEVSRGEQYF. The CDR3 nucleotides read TGTGCCATCAGTGAGGTCTCTCGAGGTGAGCAGTACTTC.

This chain connects TRBV18 to TRBJ2-5; perhaps TRBD2 as D (6 bases). Germline values: CDR1 KGHSH, CDR2 LQKENI. Trimming removed 4 bases from V and 4 bases from J, with 13 bases in between. The CDR3 runs 14 residues. The CDR3: CASSLTGGAETQYF. Here the CDR3 DNA reads TGTGCCAGCTCACTTACAGGAGGGGCAGAGACCCAGTACTTC.

This clonotype has only a few counts. The rearrangement joins TRBV18 to TRBJ1-5; no clear D. Trimming left V 2 bases short and J 2 bases short, with 7 bases between. Germline V lookup: CDR1 KGHSH, CDR2 LQKENI. The CDR3 is made up of 14 amino acids. The CDR3 DNA reads as TGTGCCAGCTCACCAGGGTCCGGCAATCAGCCCCAGCATTTT. Its protein product is CASSPGSGNQPQHF.

This chain uses TRBV11-1 with TRBJ1-2; D is unresolved. This CDR3 has 14 residues. The V end was cut by 5 bases, the J end by 1 base, with 11 bases between. The germline V gene has CDR1 SGHAT and CDR2 FQDESV (reference sequence). The CDR3 coding sequence is TGTGCCAGCAGCCCGGTTGGATTTAACTATGGCTACACCTTC. This sequence encodes CASSPVGFNYGYTF.

V gene TRBV4-1 combines with J gene TRBJ2-7, with TRBD2 matching over 9 bases. There are 17 residues in the CDR3. J gave up 4 bases and V 0 bases, and 10 bases lay outside the gene matches. CDR1 and CDR2 (germline): MGHRA, YSYEKL. The CDR3 sequence: CASSQDSPAGGSYEQYF. The CDR3 coding sequence is TGCGCCAGCAGCCAAGATAGCCCAGCGGGGGGCTCTTACGAGCAGTACTTC.

The J gene is TRBJ1-1, the V gene TRBV13; TRBD1 aligns across 7 bases. CDR1 PRHDT and CDR2 FYEKMQ come from the germline V gene (reference sequence). V was clipped by 5 bases and J by 11 bases; unmatched bases: 5. The CDR3 has 11 residues. The CDR3 here is CASSRPTGAFF. For the CDR3, the DNA is TGTGCCAGCAGCCGCCCGACAGGGGCTTTCTTT.

The chain combines TRBV23-1 with TRBJ1-6; D uncertain. TRBV23-1 is an ORF for which the function is uncertain. The V end was cut by 4 bases, the J end by 8 bases, with 6 bases between. CDR3 length equals 12 residues. The CDR3 bases are TGCGCCAGCAGTCGGAATTATTCACCCCTCCACTTT. Encoded protein: CASSRNYSPLHF.

This sequence joins TRBV5-1 and TRBJ2-2; unclear D gene. Germline V gene data show CDR1 as SGHRS and CDR2 as YFSETQ. The CDR3 is 15 residues long. V shed 4 bases and J shed 4 bases, with 14 bases lying between them. The CDR3: CASSPLAASTGELFF. DNA of the CDR3: TGCGCCAGCAGCCCATTGGCGGCCAGCACCGGGGAGCTGTTTTTT.

DNA of the CDR3: TGTGCCAGCAGCCAGGGTTCAGAAGGGTCTGGGGCCAACGTCCTGACTTTC. Its protein product is CASSQGSEGSGANVLTF. The chain combines TRBV4-2 with TRBJ2-6; the D is unclear. The CDR3 spans 17 residues. Looked up from germline, CDR1 is LGHNA and CDR2 is YNFKEQ. The V end lost 3 bases, the J end lost 1 base, and 13 bases lay between the germline ends.

The genes are TRBV19 and TRBJ2-2; a possible D gene is TRBD2 (6 bases). The CDR3 is 16 amino acids. CDR1 is LNHDA and CDR2 is SQIVND in the germline V gene (reference sequence). Trimming took 3 bases from V and 4 from J, leaving 15 bases between them. In DNA, the CDR3 is TGTGCCAGTAGTATTAATCGAGTGGGGGGCACCGGGGAGCTGTTTTTT. It codes for CASSINRVGGTGELFF.

The chain joins TRBV6-5 to TRBJ1-1; possible D gene TRBD1, 5 bases. Germline V gene lookup returns CDR1 MNHEY and CDR2 SVGAGI. V lost 8 bases and J 2 bases, leaving 12 bases between the germline ends. This CDR3 has 13 residues. CDR3 sequence (DNA): TGTGCCAGCTACCGGGGGGTTAACACTGAAGCTTTCTTT. It yields the protein CASYRGVNTEAFF.

The CDR3 reads CAISAQAGGLTDTQYF. CDR3 nucleotides: TGTGCCATCAGTGCCCAAGCGGGGGGTCTCACAGATACGCAGTATTTT. The V call is TRBV10-3, the J call TRBJ2-3; 9 nucleotides line up with TRBD2. The CDR3 length is 16 residues. With 4 bases clipped from V and 2 bases from J, the junction kept 7 bases outside the gene matches. In germline, CDR1 is ENHRY, CDR2 SYGVKD.

J is TRBJ1-5 and V is TRBV30, with D hard to call. This CDR3 region has 17 residues. Trimming stripped 4 bases from V and 0 bases from J, with 19 bases between. Germline V gene lookup returns CDR1 GTSNPN and CDR2 SVGIG (reference sequence). The CDR3 here is CAWKGGSSVFSNQPQHF. CDR3 in DNA: TGTGCCTGGAAAGGCGGCAGCTCCGTCTTTAGCAATCAGCCCCAGCATTTT.